This paragraph covers one TCR beta chain sequence. What it binds is unknown. Other nucleotide sequences in the sample specify the same CDR3. The data were obtained in a study of vaccination effects on CD4 cells after COVID-19. Study-level points and caveats: Infection-derived and vaccine-derived clones contracted markedly late after vaccination.

Profiling relied on immunoSEQ multiplex PCR, and the TCRdb table lists in-frame clones only, not all of them. The sample has about 60,000 clones, 75% to 85% seen once. Germline V gives CDR1 SEHNR, CDR2 FQNEAQ (reference sequence). The CDR3 spans 13 residues. The V end was cut by 2 bases, the J end by 1 base, with 5 bases between. Antigen-specific CD4+ T cell clonotypes were called by their expansion after viral peptide-pool culture in ViraFEST. Cultured cells yielded isolated CD4+ T cells after nine to ten days. The cohort was immunized with two doses of either the BNT162b2 or mRNA-1273 vaccine. Wells of two million PBMC each were grown with 9.5 to 10 IU/ml IL-2 and roughly 10 ug/ml peptides. Half-medium exchanges with IL-2 medium took place on days 3 and 7.

Sequences were derived from CD4+ T cells from PBMCs cultured with HCoV-OC43 spike peptides, sampled after COVID-19 vaccination. Subset: HCoV-OC43 spike overlapping peptide pool stimulation. The rearrangement joins TRBV7-9 to TRBJ1-1, with D perhaps matching TRBD1 (5 bases). This clonotype was obtained from a human donor who received a COVID-19 vaccine. The CDR3 DNA sequence: TGTGCCAGCAGCTTACAGGGGAACACTGAAGCTTTCTTT. Amino acids: CASSLQGNTEAFF.